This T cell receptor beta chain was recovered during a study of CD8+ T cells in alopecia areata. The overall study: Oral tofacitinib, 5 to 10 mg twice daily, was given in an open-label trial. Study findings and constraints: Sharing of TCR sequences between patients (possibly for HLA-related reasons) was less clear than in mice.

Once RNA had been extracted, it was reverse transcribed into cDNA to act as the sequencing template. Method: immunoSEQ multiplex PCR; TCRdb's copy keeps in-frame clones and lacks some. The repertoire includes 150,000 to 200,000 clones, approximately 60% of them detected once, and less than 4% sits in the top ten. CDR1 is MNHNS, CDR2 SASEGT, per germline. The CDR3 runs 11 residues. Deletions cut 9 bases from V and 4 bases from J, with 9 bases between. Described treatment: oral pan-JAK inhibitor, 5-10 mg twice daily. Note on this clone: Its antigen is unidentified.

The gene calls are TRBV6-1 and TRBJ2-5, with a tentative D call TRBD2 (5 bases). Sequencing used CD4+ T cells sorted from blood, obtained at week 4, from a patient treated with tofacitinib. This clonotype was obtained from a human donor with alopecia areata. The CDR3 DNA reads TGTGCCAGTACCCGGGGAGAGACCCAGTACTTC. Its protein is CASTRGETQYF.